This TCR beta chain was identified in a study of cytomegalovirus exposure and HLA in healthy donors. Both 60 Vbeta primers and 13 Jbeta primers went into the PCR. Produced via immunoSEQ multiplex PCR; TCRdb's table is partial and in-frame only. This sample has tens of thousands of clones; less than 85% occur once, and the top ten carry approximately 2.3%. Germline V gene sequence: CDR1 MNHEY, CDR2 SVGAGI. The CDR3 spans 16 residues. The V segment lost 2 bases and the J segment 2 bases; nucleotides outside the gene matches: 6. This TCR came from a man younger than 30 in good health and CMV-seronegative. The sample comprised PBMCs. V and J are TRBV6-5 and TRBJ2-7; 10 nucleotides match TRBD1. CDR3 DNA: TGTGCCAGCAGTTACAGGGGGACAGGGGCGGCCTACGAGCAGTACTTC. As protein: CASSYRGTGAAYEQYF.